This is a list of T cell receptor beta chains from one sample in a study of CD8+CD57+ T cells in acquired aplastic anemia. MiXCR, applied by TCRdb to the reads, yields one record per CDR3 protein. Among some 82,000 distinct CDR3 sequences listed, approximately 46% were seen once. Sequencing was done on a sample of sorted CD4+, CD8+, or CD8+CD57+ T cells (not recorded which) from PBMCs. These TCRs come from a human donor in good health, serving as a control. Both conserved end residues are part of each CDR3. D genes are given only for firm matches. For some rows the clone size is stated as once, few or many, or as a class when expanded; others skip it.

V gene: TRBV7-2
clone size: -
CDR3 length: 12
J gene: TRBJ1-1
D gene: -
CDR3 DNA: TGTGCCAGCAGCTTAGGGGTGTCTGAAGCTTTCTTT
CDR3 protein: CASSLGVSEAFF

V gene: TRBV19
clone size: few
CDR3 length: 13
J gene: TRBJ2-3
D gene: -
CDR3 DNA: TGTGCCAGTAGCCTACAGGGAACAGATACGCAGTATTTT
CDR3 protein: CASSLQGTDTQYF

V gene: TRBV25-1
clone size: -
CDR3 length: 14
J gene: TRBJ1-1
D gene: -
CDR3 DNA: TGTGCCAGTGCTGGGAGGGGAATGGACACTGAAGCTTTCTTT
CDR3 protein: CASAGRGMDTEAFF

V gene: TRBV12-3/TRBV12-4
clone size: -
CDR3 length: 17
J gene: TRBJ2-2
D gene: TRBD1
CDR3 DNA: TGTGCCAGCAGGCCACTGGGGACAGGCGCGAACACCGGGGAGCTGTTTTTT
CDR3 protein: CASRPLGTGANTGELFF

V gene: TRBV29-1
clone size: -
CDR3 length: 14
J gene: TRBJ2-7
D gene: -
CDR3 DNA: TGCAGCGCCCATGGGGGATCGAACAGCTACGAGCAGTACTTC
CDR3 protein: CSAHGGSNSYEQYF

V gene: TRBV7-9
clone size: -
CDR3 length: 14
J gene: TRBJ2-7
D gene: -
CDR3 DNA: TGTGCCAGCAGCTTAGGGAGGCAGACCTACGAGCAGTACTTC
CDR3 protein: CASSLGRQTYEQYF

V gene: TRBV27
clone size: few
CDR3 length: 11
J gene: TRBJ2-1
D gene: -
CDR3 DNA: TGTGCCAGCAGTTTCGGAGGCGGGCAGTTCTTC
CDR3 protein: CASSFGGGQFF

V gene: TRBV19
clone size: -
CDR3 length: 14
J gene: TRBJ1-2
D gene: -
CDR3 DNA: TGTGCCAGTAGTATCACAGGCCTCAACTATGGCTACACCTTC
CDR3 protein: CASSITGLNYGYTF

V gene: TRBV7-9
clone size: -
CDR3 length: 13
J gene: TRBJ2-5
D gene: TRBD2
CDR3 DNA: TGTGCCAGCAGCCCCGGACTAGCGGAGACCCAGTACTTC
CDR3 protein: CASSPGLAETQYF

V gene: TRBV5-5
clone size: -
CDR3 length: 14
J gene: TRBJ1-1
D gene: -
CDR3 DNA: TGTGCCAGCAGCTTGGATCAGGTGTTGTATGAAGCTTTCTTT
CDR3 protein: CASSLDQVLYEAFF

V gene: TRBV29-1
clone size: -
CDR3 length: 11
J gene: TRBJ1-2
D gene: TRBD1
CDR3 DNA: TGCAGCGTAGGACAGGGATATGGCTACACCTTC
CDR3 protein: CSVGQGYGYTF

V gene: TRBV20-1
clone size: once
CDR3 length: 17
J gene: TRBJ2-7
D gene: -
CDR3 DNA: TGCAGTGCTAGAGATCGGGTAGGACAGCCCAGCGTCTACGAGCAGTACTTC
CDR3 protein: CSARDRVGQPSVYEQYF

V gene: TRBV19
clone size: -
CDR3 length: 12
J gene: TRBJ1-5
D gene: -
CDR3 DNA: TGTGCCAGTAGTACCGCAGACCAGCCCCAGCATTTT
CDR3 protein: CASSTADQPQHF

V gene: TRBV24-1
clone size: -
CDR3 length: 14
J gene: TRBJ2-5
D gene: -
CDR3 DNA: TGTGCCACCAGTGATTCCTACAGGGAAGAGACCCAGTACTTC
CDR3 protein: CATSDSYREETQYF

V gene: TRBV19
clone size: -
CDR3 length: 13
J gene: TRBJ2-7
D gene: -
CDR3 DNA: TGTGCCACCCAACGGATAGGGACCTACGAGCAGTACTTC
CDR3 protein: CATQRIGTYEQYF

V gene: TRBV2
clone size: few
CDR3 length: 11
J gene: TRBJ2-7
D gene: -
CDR3 DNA: TGTGCCAGCAATGAGGGCTACGAGCAGTACTTC
CDR3 protein: CASNEGYEQYF

V gene: TRBV13
clone size: many
CDR3 length: 15
J gene: TRBJ1-3
D gene: -
CDR3 DNA: TGTGCCAGCAGCTTACAGGGGTCTGCTGGAAACACCATATATTTT
CDR3 protein: CASSLQGSAGNTIYF

V gene: TRBV7-9
clone size: many
CDR3 length: 18
J gene: TRBJ2-3
D gene: TRBD2
CDR3 DNA: TGTGCCAGCAGGCCAAAACTCACTAGCGGGAGATTCGCAGATACGCAGTATTTT
CDR3 protein: CASRPKLTSGRFADTQYF

V gene: TRBV29-1
clone size: many
CDR3 length: 16
J gene: TRBJ2-1
D gene: -
CDR3 DNA: TGCAGCGTGAACAGCGGGCGAATGCCCTCCTACAATGAGCAGTTCTTC
CDR3 protein: CSVNSGRMPSYNEQFF

V gene: TRBV9
clone size: many
CDR3 length: 14
J gene: TRBJ2-5
D gene: TRBD2
CDR3 DNA: TGTGCCAGCAGCGCTGCGGGGGGCTCAGAGACCCAGTACTTC
CDR3 protein: CASSAAGGSETQYF

V gene: TRBV25-1
clone size: few
CDR3 length: 17
J gene: TRBJ2-3
D gene: TRBD2
CDR3 DNA: TGTGCCAGCAGTGAGATGGGACTAGCGGGAGCGGGTGATACGCAGTATTTT
CDR3 protein: CASSEMGLAGAGDTQYF

V gene: TRBV7-3
clone size: -
CDR3 length: 15
J gene: TRBJ1-1
D gene: -
CDR3 DNA: TGTGCCAGCAGCTTAGGTCGTACTTTGAACACTGAAGCTTTCTTT
CDR3 protein: CASSLGRTLNTEAFF

V gene: TRBV10-3
clone size: few
CDR3 length: 14
J gene: TRBJ1-5
D gene: TRBD1
CDR3 DNA: TGTGCCAGCATGGGGACAGGGCTGAGTCAGCCCCAGCATTTT
CDR3 protein: CASMGTGLSQPQHF

V gene: TRBV27
clone size: -
CDR3 length: 15
J gene: TRBJ1-3
D gene: -
CDR3 DNA: TGTGCCAGCAGTCTCGACGGTAGTTTTGGAAACACCATATATTTT
CDR3 protein: CASSLDGSFGNTIYF

V gene: TRBV11-3
clone size: many
CDR3 length: 12
J gene: TRBJ2-3
D gene: -
CDR3 DNA: TGTGCCAGCAGCTTAGGAACAGATACGCAGTATTTT
CDR3 protein: CASSLGTDTQYF

V gene: TRBV24-1
clone size: many
CDR3 length: 15
J gene: TRBJ1-3
D gene: -
CDR3 DNA: TGTGCCACCAGTGATTCAGACATATCTGGAAACACCATATATTTT
CDR3 protein: CATSDSDISGNTIYF